This T cell receptor (beta chain) was sequenced in a study of T cell responses to AZD1222 COVID-19 vaccine. Study-wide results and caveats: Mapped onto spike, vaccine-associated CD4 TCRs spanned it and were dominant at 160-218 and 743-854. Clonal diversity was possibly underestimated, and white British individuals and females predominated among donors. Unmutated variant regions are reportedly targeted by nearly half of spike-specific TCRs.

Produced via immunoSEQ multiplex PCR; TCRdb's table is partial and in-frame only. The sample includes under 45,000 clones, over 80% of them seen just once. Analyses pooled second doses at about 4 or about 12 weeks. In regard to this clone: Its target is unknown.

The sequences come from peripheral blood, collected 28 days after the second AZD1222 dose. The TCR comes from an adult who received the AZD1222 COVID-19 vaccine.

CDR3 in DNA: TGTGCCAGCAGCCCGGGACACCAACAGCCCCAGCATTTT. Protein sequence: CASSPGHQQPQHF. This sequence joins TRBV5-6 and TRBJ1-5; weak D call: TRBD1 (6 bases). The CDR3 spans 13 residues. The V gene lost 4 bases and the J gene lost 7 bases, with 12 bases spanning the gap. CDR1 and CDR2 from the germline V gene are SGHDT and YYEEEE.